Only a few counts were recorded for the clone carrying this T cell receptor (beta chain). Its target is not known. This PCR relied on a set of 60 Vbeta primers and 13 Jbeta primers. Some clones are missing from TCRdb's copy, which holds only in-frame ones; the method was immunoSEQ multiplex PCR. The sample lists roughly 120,000 clones, 60% to 75% occurring once. This record belongs to a study of cytomegalovirus exposure and HLA in healthy donors. Germline CDR1 reads WNHNN; CDR2 reads SYGVQD (reference sequence). V gave up 4 bases and J gave up 4 bases; unmatched junction bases: 6. This CDR3 is 15 amino acids long. Study findings and constraints: Per a later analysis, HLA-associated TCR beta chains showed more clonal expansion than other, equally common TCR beta chains.

The source is a woman aged 50 to 60 in good health and CMV-seropositive. The rearrangement joins TRBV10-1 to TRBJ2-7; 11 bases are a match to TRBD2. The specimen was PBMCs. The CDR3: CASSGSGTSGYEQYF. The CDR3 region has the DNA TGCGCCAGCAGTGGATCCGGGACTAGCGGATACGAGCAGTACTTC.